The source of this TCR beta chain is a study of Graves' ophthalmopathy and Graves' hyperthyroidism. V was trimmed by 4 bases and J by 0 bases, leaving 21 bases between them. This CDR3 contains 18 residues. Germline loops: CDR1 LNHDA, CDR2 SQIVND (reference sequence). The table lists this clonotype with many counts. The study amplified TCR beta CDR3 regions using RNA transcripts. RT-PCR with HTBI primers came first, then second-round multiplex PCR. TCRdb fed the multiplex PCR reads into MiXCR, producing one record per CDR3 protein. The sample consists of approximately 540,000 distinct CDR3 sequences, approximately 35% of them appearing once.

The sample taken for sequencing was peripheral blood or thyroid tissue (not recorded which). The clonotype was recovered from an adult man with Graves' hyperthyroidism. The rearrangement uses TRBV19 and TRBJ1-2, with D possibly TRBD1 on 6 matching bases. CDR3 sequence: CASSTHNRDTTTNYGYTF. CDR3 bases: TGTGCCAGTAGTACCCACAACAGGGATACAACCACTAACTATGGCTACACCTTC.